Listed here are 9 T cell receptor beta chains from one sample, sequenced in a study of CD8 T cells in Susac syndrome (dated by TCRdb to between 2018 and 2021). Library generation was performed with the immunoSEQ multiplex PCR assay. RNA was extracted using the RNeasy kit, and about 0.45 to 1 ug of the RNA was reverse transcribed with random hexamers. TCRdb took the public reads, trimmed them with fastp at Q25, ran MiXCR for clone calling and kept in-frame beta chains. A single entry per CDR3 protein holds the most common genes and DNA from its merged rows. A total of tens of thousands of distinct CDR3 sequences appear in this sample, more than 85% of them only once. Of the sample, around 0.49% falls within the top ten clones. Sequenced sample: CD8+ T cells from PBMCs. The receptors stem from a human donor with multiple sclerosis.

The genes are TRBV27 and TRBJ2-7; D is possibly TRBD1 or TRBD2 (5 bases each). This CDR3 has 15 residues. Trimming removed 1 base at V and 5 bases at J, with 15 bases between. In germline, CDR1 is MNHEY, CDR2 SMNVEV (reference sequence). CDR3 loop: CASSLYGGFMNEQYF. The CDR3 DNA sequence: TGTGCCAGCAGTTTATATGGGGGATTCATGAACGAGCAGTACTTC.

The rearrangement joins TRBV7-9 to TRBJ2-3, with 7 nucleotides matching TRBD1. CDR3 length: 17 amino acids. Germline loops: CDR1 SEHNR, CDR2 FQNEAQ (reference sequence). The V segment lost 5 bases and the J segment 2 bases; nucleotides outside the gene matches: 13. CDR3 sequence reads: CASSPWTGKATTDTQYF. The CDR3 nucleotides read TGTGCCAGCAGCCCCTGGACAGGCAAGGCTACCACAGATACGCAGTATTTT.

V is TRBV12-3 or TRBV12-4 and J is TRBJ2-1; D perhaps matches TRBD2 (6 bases). This CDR3 has 13 residues. V was shortened by 8 bases and J by 0 bases, with 8 bases between the two germline ends. The CDR3, as DNA: TGTGCCAGCGGGGGGACCTCCTACAATGAGCAGTTCTTC. Protein product: CASGGTSYNEQFF.

CDR3 in amino acids: CASSPIGLASVPGELFF. The CDR3 DNA follows: TGTGCCAGCAGCCCGATCGGCCTAGCGAGTGTGCCCGGGGAGCTGTTTTTT. The rearrangement uses TRBV11-1 and TRBJ2-2; perhaps TRBD2 as D (6 bases). Trimming removed 5 bases at V and 6 bases at J, with 22 bases between. The CDR3 has 17 amino acids. Germline CDR1 reads SGHAT; CDR2 reads FQDESV (reference sequence).

The chain uses TRBV7-9 and TRBJ1-1; D is ambiguous. Deletions cut 2 bases from V and 3 bases from J, with 7 bases between. There are 13 residues in the CDR3. Germline V CDR1 and CDR2: SEHNR, FQNEAQ (reference sequence). The CDR3 nucleotides read TGTGCCAGCAGCTTATGGGAGGACACTGAAGCTTTCTTT. Translation gives CASSLWEDTEAFF.

The chain carries TRBV4-1 and TRBJ2-2; a possible D gene is TRBD1 (5 bases). Looked up from germline, CDR1 is MGHRA and CDR2 is YSYEKL. The V and J ends lost 0 bases and 0 bases respectively, with 11 bases between them. The CDR3 is made up of 17 amino acids. The CDR3 sequence: CASSQDGARTNTGELFF. The CDR3 DNA is TGCGCCAGCAGCCAAGATGGGGCCAGGACGAACACCGGGGAGCTGTTTTTT.

The V gene is TRBV14, the J gene TRBJ2-5; 9 bases line up with TRBD2. From germline, CDR1 is SGHDN and CDR2 FVKESK. CDR3 length: 17 residues. V lost 0 bases, J lost 2 bases, and 7 bases stayed unmatched. DNA of the CDR3: TGTGCCAGCAGCCAAGATAGGCTAGCGGGGCTACAAGAGACCCAGTACTTC. Translation gives CASSQDRLAGLQETQYF.

This clonotype was seen only once. This chain connects TRBV19 to TRBJ1-2; D remains ambiguous. Germline CDR1 reads LNHDA; CDR2 reads SQIVND (reference sequence). Trimming cost V 3 bases and J 6 bases, with 14 bases left between them. There are 14 residues in the CDR3. The CDR3 sequence is CASSIPPTLDGYTF. The CDR3 DNA follows: TGTGCCAGTAGTATCCCCCCGACGCTGGATGGCTACACCTTC.

The chain couples TRBV6-6 to TRBJ2-2; D might be TRBD1 (5 bases). The germline V gene encodes CDR1 MNHNY and CDR2 SVGAGI (reference sequence). The germline V and J ends were trimmed by 3 bases and 7 bases, with 9 bases remaining between them. CDR3 length: 13 amino acids. The DNA for the CDR3 is TGTGCCAGCAGTTATCAGGGAAACGGGGAGCTGTTTTTT. It encodes CASSYQGNGELFF.